The TCR beta chain under discussion was sequenced for a study of blood T cell repertoires in COVID-19 (dated by TCRdb to the early 2020s). For the study in its entirety: Collaborator samples came from the United States, Italy and Spain and covered acute and convalescent phases of COVID-19. The material from the prospective study consisted of cDNA or gDNA derived from T cells, B-cell-depleted T cells, or PBMCs. Subjects who had been exposed to COVID-19, were actively infected with it, or had recovered from it provided the deeply sampled blood TCRbeta repertoires that made up the dataset. The repertoires were released in a freely available public database meant as a resource for research on the immune response to SARS-CoV-2. Samples came from the ongoing ImmuneRACE study (first 160 participants) plus 1,254 subjects from 6 global collaborators. A de-identified subject ID, COVID-19 status, age in years and sex were almost always included in the sample metadata. Where available, HLA class I and class II types were taken from metadata supplied by the sample provider and were not determined by assay-based typing.

With respect to this clone: It has no known antigen specificity. Base qualities were left out, and no much larger clone turns up one base away.

In the prospective study, participants were about 18 to 100 years old, resided in around 25 geographic areas of the United States, and were enrolled through a virtual design. Cohort assignment in the prospective study relied on participant-reported clinical history from a screening survey and a study questionnaire. Exposed participants had been in contact with someone with a PCR-confirmed or clinician-diagnosed COVID-19 case within 2 weeks of study entry. Mobile phlebotomists in the prospective study collected whole blood, serum and a nasopharyngeal or oropharyngeal swab from every participant. Prospective study participants could optionally give additional blood draws and questionnaires over an approximately two-month period. Before DNA extraction, blood samples from the prospective study were shipped at room temperature or frozen. Inclusive of the bounding cysteine and phenylalanine, the CDR3 is 14 residues long. The only DNA kept is the CDR3, 42 bases in frame from the first base. CDR1 GTSNPN and CDR2 SVGIG were looked up in the germline V gene (reference sequence). V gives up 4 bases and J gives up 10 bases, and the segment between their germline ends measures 19 bases.

Results the study describes overall, beyond this receptor: How much clinical and demographic metadata was included differed by source and by participant, and the metadata was provided uncurated.

TCRbeta CDR3 regions were amplified from genomic DNA using the immunoSEQ Assay, a bias-controlled multiplex PCR. The published analysis was carried out like this. Within the assay, amplification of reference gene primers was used to estimate how many nucleated cells each sample contained. To quantify the absolute abundance of each unique TCRbeta CDR3 rearrangement, sequence reads were collapsed and filtered. For each sample, productive Simpson clonality was calculated as the square root of Simpson's diversity index over productive rearrangements. Here the immuneACCESS table is served through TCRdb, limited to in-frame sequences with V and J called. Missing clones are a known gap in these copies; in checked studies unresolved V genes cover under half, and the rest lacks a known reason. V and J calls and clone size are as listed in that table; D and trimming were resolved from the DNA. The sample data list hundreds of thousands of clones, and roughly 90% of these were observed just once. Of the sample, approximately 16% falls within the top ten clones.

The rearrangement combines TRBV30 with TRBJ1-4; TRBD1 is possibly the D segment (5 matching bases). This sequence originates from a young man who had been exposed to COVID-19. Sequenced: PBMCs or T cells enriched from blood (not recorded which). The DNA sequence is TGTGCCTGGAACTTACAGGTCGCGCAAGGAAAACTGTTTTTT. It specifies CAWNLQVAQGKLFF.